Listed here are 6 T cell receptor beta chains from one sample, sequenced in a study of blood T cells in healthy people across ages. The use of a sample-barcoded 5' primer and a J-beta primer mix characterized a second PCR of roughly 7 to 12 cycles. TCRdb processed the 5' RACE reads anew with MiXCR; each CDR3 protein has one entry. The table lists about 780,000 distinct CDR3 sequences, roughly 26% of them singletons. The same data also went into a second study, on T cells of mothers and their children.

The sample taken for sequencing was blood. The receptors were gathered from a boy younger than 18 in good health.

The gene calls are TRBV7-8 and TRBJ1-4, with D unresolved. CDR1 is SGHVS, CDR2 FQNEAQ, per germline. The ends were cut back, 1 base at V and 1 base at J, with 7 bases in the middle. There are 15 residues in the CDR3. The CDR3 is CASSLVRGTNEKLFF. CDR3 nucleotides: TGTGCCAGCAGCTTAGTGCGGGGAACTAATGAAAAACTGTTTTTT.

The CDR3 DNA sequence: TGTGCCAGCAGTTTAGGTCCTGGCTGGGACAGCTTGGCTGGGGAGCTGTTTTTT. It codes for CASSLGPGWDSLAGELFF. The gene calls are TRBV12-3 or TRBV12-4 and TRBJ2-2; TRBD1 agrees at 7 bases. J was trimmed by 8 bases and V by 1 base; bases with no gene match: 16. The CDR3 consists of 18 residues.

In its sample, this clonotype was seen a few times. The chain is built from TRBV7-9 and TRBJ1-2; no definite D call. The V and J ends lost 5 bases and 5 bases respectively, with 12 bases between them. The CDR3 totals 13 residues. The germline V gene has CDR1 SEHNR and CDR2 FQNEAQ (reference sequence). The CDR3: CASSPRRDYGYTF. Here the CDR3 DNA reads TGTGCCAGCAGCCCCAGGCGGGATTATGGCTACACCTTC.

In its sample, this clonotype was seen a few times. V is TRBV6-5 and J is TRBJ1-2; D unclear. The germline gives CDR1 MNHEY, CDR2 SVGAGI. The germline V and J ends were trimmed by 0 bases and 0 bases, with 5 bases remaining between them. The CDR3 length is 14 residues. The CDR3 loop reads CASSYSSSNYGYTF. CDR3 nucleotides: TGTGCCAGCAGTTACTCGAGTTCTAACTATGGCTACACCTTC.

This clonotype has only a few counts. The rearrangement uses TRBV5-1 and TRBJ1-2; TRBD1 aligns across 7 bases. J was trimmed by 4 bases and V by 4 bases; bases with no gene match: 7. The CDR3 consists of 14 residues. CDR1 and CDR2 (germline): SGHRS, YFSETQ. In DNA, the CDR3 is TGCGCCAGCAGCCGGGACAGACTGAGCTATGGCTACACCTTC. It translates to CASSRDRLSYGYTF.

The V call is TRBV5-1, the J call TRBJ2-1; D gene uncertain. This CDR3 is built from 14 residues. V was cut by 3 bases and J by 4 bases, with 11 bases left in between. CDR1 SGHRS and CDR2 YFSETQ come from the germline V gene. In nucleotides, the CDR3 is TGCGCCAGCAGCTCCCAGGCCCCTTACAATGAGCAGTTCTTC. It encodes CASSSQAPYNEQFF.